This T cell receptor beta chain comes out of a study of cytomegalovirus exposure and HLA in healthy donors. At the level of the study: Caucasian-associated ancestry cluster membership applied to about 80% of 398 genotyped donors. Study-wide findings and caveats: Cytomegalovirus association was assigned to approximately 180 TCR beta chains. Being productive about 87% or about 30% of the time was typical of most TCR beta V segments in an earlier analysis.

A word on this clone: Antigen: not known.

CDR3 length: 14 amino acids. The ends lost 5 bases at V and 6 bases at J; junction bases unmatched: 6. Germline CDR1 is SGHNT and CDR2 is YENEEA. PCR used 60 Vbeta primers and 13 Jbeta primers. Original methodology: Later work found around 72 million unique TCR beta chains, with around 10 million shared. The protocol was immunoSEQ multiplex PCR, while the TCRdb copy is restricted to in-frame clones and leaves out a portion. Clone size and V and J calls were adopted from that table, with D and trimming inferred from the DNA. The table shows 160,000 or so clones, with 70% to 85% occurring only once. The source of this sequence is a woman aged 40 to 50 in good health and CMV-seronegative. The chain couples TRBV11-3 to TRBJ2-5, with 10 positions matching TRBD1. Sequencing input: PBMCs. This chain's CDR3 is CASSRDRGMQTQYF. CDR3 DNA: TGTGCCAGCAGCCGGGACAGGGGAATGCAGACCCAGTACTTC. Based on the CDR3 plus reference TRBV11-3 and TRBJ2-5, the full variable domain is EAGVVQSPRYKIIEKKQPVAFWCNPISGHNTLYWYLQNLGQGPELLIRYENEEAVDDSQLPKDRFSAERLKGVDSTLKIQPAELGDSAVYLCASSRDRGMQTQYFGPGTRLLVL.